This T cell receptor (beta chain) was captured in a study of blood T cell repertoires in COVID-19. Overall study context: Sites in the United States, Italy and Spain provided acute and convalescent COVID-19 samples. PBMCs, B-cell-depleted T cells, or T cells provided the cDNA or gDNA that made up the material.

In germline, CDR1 is SGDLS, CDR2 YYNGEE. The CDR3 has 14 residues. V was pared by 0 bases and J by 4 bases, with 2 bases of the junction left unmatched. Followed over time, Seattle patients had been enrolled while infection was active. Authors' analysis steps: By means of reference gene primer amplification, nucleated cell counts were estimated. Libraries were prepared by immunoSEQ multiplex PCR; TCRdb keeps only in-frame clonotypes and omits some of them. Clone size and V and J calls were adopted from that table, with D and trimming inferred from the DNA. Of fewer than 650,000 clones in the sample, roughly 91% were seen once. In its sample, this clone was seen once.

V is TRBV9 and J is TRBJ1-2; the match to TRBD1 covers 8 bases. Sequences were obtained from peripheral blood. This clonotype was obtained from a woman aged 50 to 60 with COVID-19, enrolled during active disease. CDR3 sequence (DNA): TGTGCCAGCAGCGTAGCGGGACAGGCCTATGGCTACACCTTC. As protein: CASSVAGQAYGYTF.